These 7 T cell receptor beta chains were all obtained from the same sample, sequenced in a study of breast tumors, draining lymph nodes, adjacent tissues. One entry per CDR3 protein results from TCRdb running MiXCR on the multiplex PCR reads. The table lists approximately 190,000 distinct CDR3 sequences, around 29% of them singletons. Breast cancer patients provided tissue from their axillary draining lymph nodes. Sequenced input: axillary lymph node tissue. These receptors were taken from a female donor with breast cancer. Some clones in this sample may be carry-over from other donors' samples.

Many counts were recorded for this clonotype. At one end, the junction sequence differs from germline, possibly due to a read error. The genes are TRBV20-1 and TRBJ2-3; maybe TRBD2 (6 bases). CDR3 size: 11 residues. The germline V gene encodes CDR1 DFQATT and CDR2 SNEGSKA (reference sequence). CDR3 in DNA: TGCAGTGCTAGCCATCGGGACTCGCATGATTTT. This codes for CSASHRDSHDF.

V usage is TRBV3-1 and J usage is TRBJ1-1; D call uncertain. Germline CDR1 is LGHDT and CDR2 is YNNKEL (reference sequence). CDR3 length: 12 amino acids. Trimming left V 1 base short and J 0 bases short, with 0 bases between. The CDR3 sequence is CASSQVNTEAFF. The CDR3 DNA sequence: TGTGCCAGCAGCCAAGTGAACACTGAAGCTTTCTTT.

In this sample, this clonotype turned up many times. The rearrangement joins TRBV2 to TRBJ2-5, with D possibly being TRBD2 (6 bases). Germline loops: CDR1 SNHLY, CDR2 FYNNEI. The CDR3 is 13 amino acids. V dropped 3 bases and J dropped 5 bases, with 10 bases sitting between them. The CDR3 loop is CASSEASEETQYF. CDR3 in DNA: TGTGCCAGCAGTGAGGCTAGCGAGGAGACCCAGTACTTC.

This clonotype was seen a few times. The conserved final phenylalanine or tryptophan is absent from the CDR3, which likely points to a read error. The chain uses TRBV5-1 and TRBJ1-2; D is ambiguous. Germline lookup yields CDR1 SGHRS and CDR2 YFSETQ. With 0 bases removed from V and 0 bases from J, the gap between germline ends came to 3 bases. The CDR3 covers 13 residues. The CDR3 is CASSLGTNYGYTL. In DNA, the CDR3 is TGCGCCAGCAGCTTGGGGACTAACTATGGCTACACCCTC.

The table lists this clonotype with many counts. This rearrangement joins TRBV20-1 to TRBJ2-7, with D unresolved. Trimming left V 3 bases short and J 4 bases short, with 13 bases between. CDR1 DFQATT and CDR2 SNEGSKA come from the germline V gene (reference sequence). The CDR3 extends over 13 amino acids. The chain's CDR3 is CSASGQEPYEQYF. As DNA, the CDR3 is TGCAGTGCTAGCGGGCAGGAGCCTTACGAGCAGTACTTC.

This clonotype has ten or more counts. This CDR3 is CAWSVAGVGEKLFF. The CDR3 DNA reads TGTGCCTGGAGTGTGGCGGGGGTGGGTGAAAAACTGTTTTTT. The J gene is TRBJ1-4, the V gene TRBV30; possibly TRBD1 for D (5 bases). Trimming left V 0 bases short and J 7 bases short, with 12 bases between. The germline CDR1 and CDR2 sequences are GTSNPN and SVGIG (reference sequence). The CDR3 contains 14 residues.

Note on this clonotype: Since no conserved phenylalanine or tryptophan closes the CDR3, a read error is the likely cause. This chain connects TRBV5-5 to TRBJ2-7; D remains ambiguous. CDR3 size: 13 residues. V lost 3 bases, J lost 9 bases, and 16 bases lay in between. Looked up from germline, CDR1 is SGHKS and CDR2 is YYEKEE (reference sequence). CDR3 protein: CASSSAVGSGQYL. DNA for the CDR3: TGTGCCAGCAGCTCTGCCGTGGGGTCCGGGCAGTACCTC.